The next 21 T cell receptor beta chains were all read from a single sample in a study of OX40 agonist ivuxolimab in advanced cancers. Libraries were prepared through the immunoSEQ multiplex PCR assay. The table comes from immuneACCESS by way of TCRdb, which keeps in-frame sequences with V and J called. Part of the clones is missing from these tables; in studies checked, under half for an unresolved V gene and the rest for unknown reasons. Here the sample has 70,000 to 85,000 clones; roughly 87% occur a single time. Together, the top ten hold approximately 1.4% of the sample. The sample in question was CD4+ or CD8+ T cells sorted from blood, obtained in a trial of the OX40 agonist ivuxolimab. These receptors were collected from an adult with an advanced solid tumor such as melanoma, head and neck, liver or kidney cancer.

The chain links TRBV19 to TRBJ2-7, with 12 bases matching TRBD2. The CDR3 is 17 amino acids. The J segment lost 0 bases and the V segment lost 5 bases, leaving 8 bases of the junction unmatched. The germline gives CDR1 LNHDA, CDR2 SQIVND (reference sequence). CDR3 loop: CASSPYRTSGVSYEQYF. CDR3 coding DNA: TGTGCCAGTAGTCCGTACCGGACTAGCGGGGTCTCCTACGAGCAGTACTTC.

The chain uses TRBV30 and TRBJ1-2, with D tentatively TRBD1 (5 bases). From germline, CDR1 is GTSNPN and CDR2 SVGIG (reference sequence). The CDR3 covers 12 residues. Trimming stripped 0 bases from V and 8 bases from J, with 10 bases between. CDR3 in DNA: TGTGCCTGGAGTGTAACCCAGGGAGGCTACACCTTC. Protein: CAWSVTQGGYTF.

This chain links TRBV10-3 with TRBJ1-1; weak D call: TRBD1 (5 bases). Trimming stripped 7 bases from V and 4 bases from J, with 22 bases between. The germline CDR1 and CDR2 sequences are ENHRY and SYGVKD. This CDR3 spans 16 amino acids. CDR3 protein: CAITRTLRATSTEAFF. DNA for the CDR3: TGTGCCATCACAAGGACACTGAGGGCTACGTCCACTGAAGCTTTCTTT.

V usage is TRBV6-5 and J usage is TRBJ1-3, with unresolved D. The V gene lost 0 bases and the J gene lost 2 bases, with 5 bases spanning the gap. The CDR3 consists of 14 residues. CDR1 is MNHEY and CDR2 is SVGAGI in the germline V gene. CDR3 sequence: CASSYSSTGNTIYF. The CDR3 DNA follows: TGTGCCAGCAGTTACTCGAGTACTGGAAACACCATATATTTT.

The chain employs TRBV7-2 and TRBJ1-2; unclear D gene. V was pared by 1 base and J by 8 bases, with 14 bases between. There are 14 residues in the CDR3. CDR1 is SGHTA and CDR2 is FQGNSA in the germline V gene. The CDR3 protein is CASSLDGPLRGYTF. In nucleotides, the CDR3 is TGTGCCAGCAGCTTAGACGGACCGCTCCGGGGCTACACCTTC.

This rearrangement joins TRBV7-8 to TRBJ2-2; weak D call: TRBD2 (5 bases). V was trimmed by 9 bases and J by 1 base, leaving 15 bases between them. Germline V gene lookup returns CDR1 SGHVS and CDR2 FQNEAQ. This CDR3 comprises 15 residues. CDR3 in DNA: TGTGCCAGTGCCTCTATCCGGGGGAACACCGGGGAGCTGTTTTTT. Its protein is CASASIRGNTGELFF.

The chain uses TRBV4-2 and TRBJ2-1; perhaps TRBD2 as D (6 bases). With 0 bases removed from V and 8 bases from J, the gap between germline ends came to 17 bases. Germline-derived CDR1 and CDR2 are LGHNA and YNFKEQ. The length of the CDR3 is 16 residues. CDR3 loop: CASSQDRGGEVYEQFF. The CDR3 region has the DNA TGTGCCAGCAGCCAAGATAGGGGCGGGGAGGTCTATGAGCAGTTCTTC.

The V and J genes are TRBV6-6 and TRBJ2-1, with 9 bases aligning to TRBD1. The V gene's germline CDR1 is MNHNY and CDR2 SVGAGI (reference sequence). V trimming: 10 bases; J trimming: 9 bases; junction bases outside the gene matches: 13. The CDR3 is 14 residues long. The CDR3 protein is CATRGQGDVSEQFF. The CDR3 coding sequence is TGTGCCACCAGGGGACAGGGCGATGTAAGTGAGCAGTTCTTC.

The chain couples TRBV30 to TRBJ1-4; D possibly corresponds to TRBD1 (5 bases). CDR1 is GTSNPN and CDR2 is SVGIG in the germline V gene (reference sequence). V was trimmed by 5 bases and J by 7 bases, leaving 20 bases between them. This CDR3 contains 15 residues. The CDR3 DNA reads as TGTGCCTGGCGGAGGAGGGACCTGAGGATTGAAAAACTGTTTTTT. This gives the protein CAWRRRDLRIEKLFF. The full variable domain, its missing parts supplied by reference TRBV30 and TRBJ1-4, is SQTIHQWPATLVQPVGSPLSLECTVEGTSNPNLYWYRQAAGRGLQLLFYSVGIGQISSEVPQNLSASRPQDRQFILSSKKLLLSDSGFYLCAWRRRDLRIEKLFFGSGTQLSVL.

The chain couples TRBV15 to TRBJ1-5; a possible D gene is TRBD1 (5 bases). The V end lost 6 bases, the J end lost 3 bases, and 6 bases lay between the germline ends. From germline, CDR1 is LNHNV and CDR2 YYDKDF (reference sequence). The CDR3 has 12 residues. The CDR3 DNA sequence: TGTGCCACCAGACAGGTCAATCAGCCCCAGCATTTT. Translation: CATRQVNQPQHF.

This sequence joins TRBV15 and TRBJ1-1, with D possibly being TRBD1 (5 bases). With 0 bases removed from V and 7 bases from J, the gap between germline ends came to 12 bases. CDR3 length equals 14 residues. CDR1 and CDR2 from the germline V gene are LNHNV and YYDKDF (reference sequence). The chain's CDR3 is CATSRDQWGGEAFF. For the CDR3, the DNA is TGTGCCACCAGCAGAGATCAATGGGGCGGTGAAGCTTTCTTT.

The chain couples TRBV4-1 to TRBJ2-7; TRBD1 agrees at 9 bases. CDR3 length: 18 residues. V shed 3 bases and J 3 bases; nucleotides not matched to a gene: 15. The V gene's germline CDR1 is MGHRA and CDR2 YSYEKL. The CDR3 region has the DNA TGCGCCAGCAGCCATAATACGGCGGGGACAGGGAACTACTACGAGCAGTACTTC. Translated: CASSHNTAGTGNYYEQYF.

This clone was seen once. CDR3 nucleotide sequence: TGTGCCAGCAGCCGCCACTCGCCCCACACCCTACCTTACGAGCAGTACTTC. This gives the protein CASSRHSPHTLPYEQYF. The V gene is TRBV11-3, the J gene TRBJ2-7; D remains unclear. The CDR3 length is 17 residues. Germline CDR1 reads SGHNT; CDR2 reads YENEEA. V was clipped by 5 bases and J by 4 bases, with 24 bases between them.

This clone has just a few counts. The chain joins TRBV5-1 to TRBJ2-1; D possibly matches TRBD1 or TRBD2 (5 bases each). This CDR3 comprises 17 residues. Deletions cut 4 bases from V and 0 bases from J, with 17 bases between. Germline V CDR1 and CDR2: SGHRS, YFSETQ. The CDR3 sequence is CASSLRWDGSSYNEQFF. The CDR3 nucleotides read TGCGCCAGCAGCCTCCGGTGGGACGGTAGCTCCTACAATGAGCAGTTCTTC.

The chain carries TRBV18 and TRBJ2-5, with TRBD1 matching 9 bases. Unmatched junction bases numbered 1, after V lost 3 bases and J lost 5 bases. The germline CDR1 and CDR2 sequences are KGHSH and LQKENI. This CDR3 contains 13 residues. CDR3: CASSPGQGETQYF. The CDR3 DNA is TGTGCCAGCTCACCCGGACAGGGGGAGACCCAGTACTTC.

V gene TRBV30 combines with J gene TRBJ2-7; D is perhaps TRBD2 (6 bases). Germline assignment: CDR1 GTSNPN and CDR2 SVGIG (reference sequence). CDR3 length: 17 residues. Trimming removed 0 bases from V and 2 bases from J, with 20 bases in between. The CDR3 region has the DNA TGTGCCTGGAGTGTTCGCCCACAATGGGGGGATCCCTACGAGCAGTACTTC. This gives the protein CAWSVRPQWGDPYEQYF.

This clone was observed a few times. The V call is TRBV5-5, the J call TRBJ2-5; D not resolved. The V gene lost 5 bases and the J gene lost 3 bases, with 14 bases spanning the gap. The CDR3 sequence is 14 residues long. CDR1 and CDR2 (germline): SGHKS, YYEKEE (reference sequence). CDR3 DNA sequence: TGTGCCAGCAGTTACAGACATGGGAAAGAGACCCAGTACTTC. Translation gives CASSYRHGKETQYF. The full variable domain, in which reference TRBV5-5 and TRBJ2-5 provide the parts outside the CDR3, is DAGVTQSPTHLIKTRGQQVTLRCSPISGHKSVSWYQQVLGQGPQFIFQYYEKEERGRGNFPDRFSARQFPNYSSELNVNALLLGDSALYLCASSYRHGKETQYFGPGTRLLVL.

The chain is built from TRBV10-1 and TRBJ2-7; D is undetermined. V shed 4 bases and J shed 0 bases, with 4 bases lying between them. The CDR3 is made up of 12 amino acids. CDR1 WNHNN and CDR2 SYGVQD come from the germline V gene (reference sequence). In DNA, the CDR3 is TGCGCCAGCAGTGGGGACTCCTACGAGCAGTACTTC. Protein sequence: CASSGDSYEQYF.

The CDR3 DNA follows: TGTGCCAGCTCACCCGGGACAGGAGGCGAAAAACTGTTTTTT. This gives the protein CASSPGTGGEKLFF. J is TRBJ1-4 and V is TRBV18, with TRBD1 identical over 8 bases. The CDR3 has 14 residues. Germline assignment: CDR1 KGHSH and CDR2 LQKENI. Trimming cost V 3 bases and J 8 bases; bases outside gene matches: 5.

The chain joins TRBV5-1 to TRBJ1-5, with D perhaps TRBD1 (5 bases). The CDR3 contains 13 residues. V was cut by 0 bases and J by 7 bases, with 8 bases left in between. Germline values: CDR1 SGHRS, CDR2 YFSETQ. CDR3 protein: CASSLARGQPQHF. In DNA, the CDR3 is TGCGCCAGCAGCTTGGCGAGGGGCCAGCCCCAGCATTTT.

The chain's CDR3 is CASSGQSGQGYNEQFF. Written as DNA, the CDR3 is TGTGCCAGCAGCGGCCAATCGGGACAGGGTTACAATGAGCAGTTCTTC. This chain uses TRBV9 with TRBJ2-1; TRBD1 agrees at 9 bases. Germline V gene lookup returns CDR1 SGDLS and CDR2 YYNGEE. The ends lost 3 bases at V and 4 bases at J; junction bases unmatched: 8. The CDR3 length is 16 residues.